This TCR beta chain comes out of a study of T cells in localized non-small cell lung cancer. General study findings and limits: There was an association of higher blood T cell density with longer overall survival. The study detected a median approximately 50 of the top 100 tumor clones in adjacent lung. Maximal T cell clonality occurred in uninvolved adjacent lung, with tumor ranking below it.

Data came from immunoSEQ multiplex PCR; TCRdb stores just in-frame clones and leaves some out. The sample yields around 31,000 clones, 85% to 90% seen once. Notes on this clone: The antigen is not known.

V gave up 6 bases and J gave up 11 bases; unmatched junction bases: 20. The germline gives CDR1 SGHTA, CDR2 FQGNSA. CDR3 length equals 16 residues. Specimen: peripheral blood, collected before any cancer treatment. The TCR sequence derives from a female donor at least 60 years old with stage I lung adenocarcinoma. The chain carries TRBV7-2 and TRBJ1-1, with 8 bases matching TRBD1. DNA for the CDR3: TGTGCCAGCAGGCCCCGGGACAGGTTGGGGTCTGGGTCGGCTTTCTTT. This translates into CASRPRDRLGSGSAFF.